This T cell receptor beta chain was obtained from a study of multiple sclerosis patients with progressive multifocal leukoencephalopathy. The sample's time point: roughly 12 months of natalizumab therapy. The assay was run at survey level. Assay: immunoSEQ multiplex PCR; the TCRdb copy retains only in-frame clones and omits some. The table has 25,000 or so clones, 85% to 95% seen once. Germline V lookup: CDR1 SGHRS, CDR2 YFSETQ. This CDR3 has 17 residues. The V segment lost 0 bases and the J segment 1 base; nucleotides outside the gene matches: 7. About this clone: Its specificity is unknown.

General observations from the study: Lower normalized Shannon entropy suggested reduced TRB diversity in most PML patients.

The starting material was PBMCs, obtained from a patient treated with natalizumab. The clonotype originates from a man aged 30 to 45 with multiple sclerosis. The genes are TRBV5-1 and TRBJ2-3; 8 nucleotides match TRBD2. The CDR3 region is CASSLAYAGGGTDTQYF. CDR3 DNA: TGCGCCAGCAGCTTGGCCTACGCGGGAGGAGGCACAGATACGCAGTATTTT.